These T cell receptor beta chains were read from a single sample in a study of CD8 T cells in ankylosing spondylitis. MiXCR, run by TCRdb on the 5' RACE reads, gives a single entry per CDR3 protein. The table shows roughly 300,000 distinct CDR3 sequences, with around 8% occurring only once. Sequencing input: blood, either unsorted or a sorted T cell fraction (not recorded which). These receptor sequences come from a male donor with ankylosing spondylitis. CDR3s include the opening cysteine and the closing phenylalanine or tryptophan. The D gene is left open where the match is weak. Expanded clones get a size class; other rows say once, few or many, or leave the size out.

clone size	V gene	J gene	D gene	CDR3 DNA	CDR3 protein
many	TRBV7-8	TRBJ2-1	-	TGTGCCAGCAGCCCACAGGGGGGAGGGGTCTACAATGAGCAGTTCTTC	CASSPQGGGVYNEQFF
few	TRBV20-1	TRBJ1-6	-	TGCAGTGCTTTGGGGGAGATGGTTAATTCACCCCTCCACTTT	CSALGEMVNSPLHF
few	TRBV5-1	TRBJ2-6	-	TGCGCCAGCAGCCCCCCGCTAGCCACCCTCTCTGGGGCCAACGTCCTGACTTTC	CASSPPLATLSGANVLTF
many	TRBV7-2	TRBJ2-7	-	TGTGCCAGCAGCTTAGTCACAGGGAAACTCCACGAGCAGTACTTC	CASSLVTGKLHEQYF
many	TRBV12-3/TRBV12-4	TRBJ2-1	-	TGTGCCAGCAGTCCGCGCTACAATGAGCAGTTCTTC	CASSPRYNEQFF
many	TRBV5-1	TRBJ1-5	-	TGCGCCAGCAGCTTGGCCGGGTCACCCCAGCATTTT	CASSLAGSPQHF
many	TRBV14	TRBJ2-7	TRBD2	TGTGCCAGCAGCCAAGGTCTAGCGGACGAGCAGTACTTC	CASSQGLADEQYF
-	TRBV20-1	TRBJ2-3	-	TGCAGTGCTAGAGTCATCCGCTGGGGCGATACGCAGTATTTT	CSARVIRWGDTQYF
-	TRBV24-1	TRBJ2-6	-	TGTGCCACCAGTGATTTGCGGGCAGGGTCAGGGGCCAACGTCCTGACTTTC	CATSDLRAGSGANVLTF
-	TRBV5-4	TRBJ1-1	-	TGTGCCAGCACCTCGGTGGGGAACACTGAAGCTTTCTTT	CASTSVGNTEAFF
few	TRBV5-1	TRBJ2-1	TRBD2	TGCGCCAGCAGCCCCCAGTTGGGACTAGCGGGAGACAATGAGCAGTTCTTC	CASSPQLGLAGDNEQFF
few	TRBV24-1	TRBJ2-3	-	TGTGCCACCCGAGGTATTACAGATACGCAGTATTTT	CATRGITDTQYF
once	TRBV11-2	TRBJ2-7	-	TGTGCCAGCGGTTGGAGTGGAGGGGGTGCCTACGAGCAGTACTTC	CASGWSGGGAYEQYF
-	TRBV29-1	TRBJ1-5	-	TGCAGCGCTCGGGGTATCAATCAGCCCCAGCATTTT	CSARGINQPQHF
-	TRBV3-1	TRBJ1-5	-	TGTGCCAGCAGCCAGGCCTCCTTCAATCAGCCCCAGCATTTT	CASSQASFNQPQHF
many	TRBV29-1	TRBJ2-1	TRBD2	TGCAGCGTAATTACTAGCGGGAGATACAATGAGCAGTTCTTC	CSVITSGRYNEQFF
-	TRBV7-9	TRBJ2-7	TRBD2	TGTGCCAGCAGCGCAACCGGGACTAGCTTCGCCTACGAGCAGTACTTC	CASSATGTSFAYEQYF
-	TRBV3-1	TRBJ2-1	-	TGTGCTAGCAGCCAATATAGTAATGAGCAGTTCTTC	CASSQYSNEQFF
few	TRBV14	TRBJ1-2	-	TGTGCCAGCAGCCAAGGGGGCCGGGAACCTAACTTCGGCTACACCTTC	CASSQGGREPNFGYTF
-	TRBV5-1	TRBJ2-7	TRBD2	TGCGCCAGCAGCCGCAGCGGACTAGCGGGGGTCTACGAGCAGTACTTC	CASSRSGLAGVYEQYF
-	TRBV18	TRBJ2-3	TRBD2	TGTGCCAGCTCACCAAAGTCAGCGGGAGTCGGCACAGATACGCAGTATTTT	CASSPKSAGVGTDTQYF
-	TRBV24-1	TRBJ2-2	TRBD2	TGTGCCACCAGTGATGCCCGTAGCGGGAGGGCCGTTGCCGGGGAGCTGTTTTTT	CATSDARSGRAVAGELFF
many	TRBV4-2	TRBJ2-1	TRBD2	TGTGCCAGCTCCCCCGGGACTAGCGGGGATAATGAGCAGTTCTTC	CASSPGTSGDNEQFF
many	TRBV6-6	TRBJ2-5	-	TGTGCCACTACGGTGACTCCCAGAGAGACCCAGTACTTC	CATTVTPRETQYF
many	TRBV5-1	TRBJ2-3	-	TGCGCCAGCAGCTCCGGGACTTCGGCAGATACGCAGTATTTT	CASSSGTSADTQYF
-	TRBV7-3	TRBJ2-1	-	TGTGCCAGCAGTACTAGCCCCCCACCTAACAATGAGCAGTTCTTC	CASSTSPPPNNEQFF
few	TRBV7-9	TRBJ2-7	-	TGTGCCAGCAGCTTCTCCGCGGCAGACTACGAGCAGTACTTC	CASSFSAADYEQYF
-	TRBV18	TRBJ1-2	TRBD1	TGTGCCAGTTCCGGACAGGGAAGAGACTATGGCTACACCTTC	CASSGQGRDYGYTF
few	TRBV10-3	TRBJ2-1	TRBD2	TGTGCCATCAGTGAGGGGTCACTAGCGGACAATGAGCAGTTCTTC	CAISEGSLADNEQFF
few	TRBV5-1	TRBJ1-1	-	TGCGCCAGCAAGAGGGGGAACACTGAAGCTTTCTTT	CASKRGNTEAFF
many	TRBV15	TRBJ2-2	-	TGTGCCACCAGCCTTAGGACAGCGAACACCGGGGAGCTGTTTTTT	CATSLRTANTGELFF
-	TRBV29-1	TRBJ2-1	TRBD2	TGCAGCGTTGAAGCCATAGCGGGAAGTGTCTATGAGCAGTTCTTC	CSVEAIAGSVYEQFF
many	TRBV28	TRBJ1-1	-	TGTGCCAGCAGTTACCCTATGCTGGGCACTGAAGCTTTCTTT	CASSYPMLGTEAFF
-	TRBV12-3/TRBV12-4	TRBJ1-2	-	TGTGCCAGCAGTTTAAGTAACAGGATGAACTATGGCTACACCTTC	CASSLSNRMNYGYTF
many	TRBV5-1	TRBJ2-4	TRBD1	TGCGCCAGCAGCTTGGAGGGACAGGGGACCAAAAACATTCAGTACTTC	CASSLEGQGTKNIQYF
few	TRBV5-6	TRBJ2-3	TRBD2	TGTGCCAGCAGCGCGGGACTAGCGGGTTTTGACACAGATACGCAGTATTTT	CASSAGLAGFDTDTQYF